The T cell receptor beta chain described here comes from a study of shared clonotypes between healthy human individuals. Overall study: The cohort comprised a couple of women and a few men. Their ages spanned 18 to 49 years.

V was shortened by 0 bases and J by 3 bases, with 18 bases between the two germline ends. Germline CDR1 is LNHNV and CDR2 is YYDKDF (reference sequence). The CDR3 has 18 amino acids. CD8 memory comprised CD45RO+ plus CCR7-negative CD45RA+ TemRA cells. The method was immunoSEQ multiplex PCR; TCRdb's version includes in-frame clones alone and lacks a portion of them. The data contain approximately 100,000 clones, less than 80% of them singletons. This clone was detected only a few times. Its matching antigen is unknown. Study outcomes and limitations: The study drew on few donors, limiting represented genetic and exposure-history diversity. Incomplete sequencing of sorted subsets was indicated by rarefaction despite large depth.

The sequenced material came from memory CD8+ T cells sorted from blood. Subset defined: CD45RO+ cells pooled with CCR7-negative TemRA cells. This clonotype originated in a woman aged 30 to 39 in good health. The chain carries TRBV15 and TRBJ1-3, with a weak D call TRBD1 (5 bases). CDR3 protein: CATSRDDTGSYFGNTIYF. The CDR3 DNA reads TGTGCCACCAGCAGAGATGATACAGGCTCCTACTTTGGAAACACCATATATTTT.